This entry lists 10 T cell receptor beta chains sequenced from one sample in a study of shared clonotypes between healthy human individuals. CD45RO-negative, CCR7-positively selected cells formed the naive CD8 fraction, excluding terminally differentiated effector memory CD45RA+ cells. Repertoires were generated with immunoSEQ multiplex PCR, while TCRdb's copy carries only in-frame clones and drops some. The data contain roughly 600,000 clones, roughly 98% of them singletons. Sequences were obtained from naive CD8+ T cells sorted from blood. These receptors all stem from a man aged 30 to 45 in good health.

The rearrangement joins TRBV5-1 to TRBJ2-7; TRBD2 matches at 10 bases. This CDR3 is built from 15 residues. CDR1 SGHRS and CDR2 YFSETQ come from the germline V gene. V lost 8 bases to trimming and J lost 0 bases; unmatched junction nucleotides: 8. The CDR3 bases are TGCGCCAGTCGGACTAGCGGATATAGCTCCTACGAGCAGTACTTC. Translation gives CASRTSGYSSYEQYF.

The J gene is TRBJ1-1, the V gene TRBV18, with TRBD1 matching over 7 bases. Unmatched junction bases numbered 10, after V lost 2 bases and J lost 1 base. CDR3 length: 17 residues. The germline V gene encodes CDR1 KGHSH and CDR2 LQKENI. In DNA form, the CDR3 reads TGTGCCAGCTCACCAGACGACAGGGCAGGTTGGAACACTGAAGCTTTCTTT. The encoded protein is CASSPDDRAGWNTEAFF.

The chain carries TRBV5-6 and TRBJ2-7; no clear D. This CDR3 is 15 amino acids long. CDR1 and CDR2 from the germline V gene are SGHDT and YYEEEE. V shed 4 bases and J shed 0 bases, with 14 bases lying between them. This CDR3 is CASSPGPRSSYEQYF. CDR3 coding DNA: TGTGCCAGCAGCCCGGGCCCCAGGAGCTCCTACGAGCAGTACTTC.

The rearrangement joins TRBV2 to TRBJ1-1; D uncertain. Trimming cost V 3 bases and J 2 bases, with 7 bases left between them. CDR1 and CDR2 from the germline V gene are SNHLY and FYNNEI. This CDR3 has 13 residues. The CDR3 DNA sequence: TGTGCCAGCAGTGAGTTATCTAACACTGAAGCTTTCTTT. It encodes CASSELSNTEAFF.

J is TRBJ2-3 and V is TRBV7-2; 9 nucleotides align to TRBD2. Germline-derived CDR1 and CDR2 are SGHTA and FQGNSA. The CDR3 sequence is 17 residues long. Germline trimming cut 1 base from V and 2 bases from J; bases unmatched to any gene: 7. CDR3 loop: CASSLVTSGYYTDTQYF. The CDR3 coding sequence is TGTGCCAGCAGCTTAGTAACTAGCGGGTATTACACAGATACGCAGTATTTT.

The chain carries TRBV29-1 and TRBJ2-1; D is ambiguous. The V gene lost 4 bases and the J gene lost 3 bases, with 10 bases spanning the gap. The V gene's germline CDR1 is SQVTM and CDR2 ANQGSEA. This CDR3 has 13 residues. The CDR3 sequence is CSVAAANYNEQFF. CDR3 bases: TGCAGCGTTGCGGCGGCCAACTACAATGAGCAGTTCTTC.

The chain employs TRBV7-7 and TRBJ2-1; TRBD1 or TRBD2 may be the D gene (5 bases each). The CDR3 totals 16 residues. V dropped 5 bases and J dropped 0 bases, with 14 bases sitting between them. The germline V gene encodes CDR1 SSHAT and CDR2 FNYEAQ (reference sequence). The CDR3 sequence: CASSRSRDASYNEQFF. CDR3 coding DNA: TGTGCCAGCAGCCGATCCCGGGACGCCTCCTACAATGAGCAGTTCTTC.

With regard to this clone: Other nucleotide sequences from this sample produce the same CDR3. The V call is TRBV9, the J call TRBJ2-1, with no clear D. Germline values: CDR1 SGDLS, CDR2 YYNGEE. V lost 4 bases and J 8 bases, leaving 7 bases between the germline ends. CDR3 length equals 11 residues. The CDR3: CASSLGYEQFF. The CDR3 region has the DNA TGTGCCAGCAGCCTCGGGTATGAGCAGTTCTTC.

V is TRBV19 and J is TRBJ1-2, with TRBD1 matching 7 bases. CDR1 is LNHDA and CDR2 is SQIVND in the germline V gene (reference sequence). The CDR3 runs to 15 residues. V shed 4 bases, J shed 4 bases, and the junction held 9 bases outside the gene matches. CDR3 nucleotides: TGTGCCAGTAGTACCCGGGACAGAGGGTTCTATGGCTACACCTTC. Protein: CASSTRDRGFYGYTF.

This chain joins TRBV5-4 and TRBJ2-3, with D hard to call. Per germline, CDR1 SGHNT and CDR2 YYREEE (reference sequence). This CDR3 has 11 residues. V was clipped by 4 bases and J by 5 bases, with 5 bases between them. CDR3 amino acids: CASSRGDTQYF. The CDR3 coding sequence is TGTGCCAGCAGCCGTGGAGATACGCAGTATTTT.